This T cell receptor (beta chain) derives from a study of blood T cell repertoires in COVID-19. The CDR3 totals 14 residues. CDR1 is MNHEY, CDR2 SVGEGT, per germline. V lost 4 bases to trimming and J lost 5 bases; unmatched junction nucleotides: 5. Clones were sequenced by immunoSEQ multiplex PCR, and TCRdb holds only the in-frame ones, with some missing. The sample records about 92,000 clones, 70% to 85% being singletons. The sequence was obtained from a human donor in a cohort sampled during active COVID-19. The sequenced material came from peripheral blood. This rearrangement joins TRBV6-2 or TRBV6-3 to TRBJ2-1; the match to TRBD2 covers 7 bases. Here the CDR3 DNA reads TGTGCCAGCAGTTCCAGCGGGGCACACAATGAGCAGTTCTTC. Translated: CASSSSGAHNEQFF.